This TCR beta chain appears in the sequencing data of a study of OX40 agonist ivuxolimab in advanced cancers. Study in general: Ivuxolimab was administered intravenously to patients at 0.01 to 10 mg/kg every 2 weeks.

Produced via immunoSEQ multiplex PCR; TCRdb's table is partial and in-frame only. The data hold 150,000 to 180,000 clones, with roughly 94% observed a single time. Blood samples were obtained at baseline, cycle 4 day 1, and cycle 7 day 1. CDR3 length equals 14 residues. Germline V gene data show CDR1 as MNHEY and CDR2 as SVGAGI. J gave up 5 bases and V 6 bases, and 8 bases lay outside the gene matches. The sample in question was CD4+ or CD8+ T cells sorted from blood, obtained in a trial of the OX40 agonist ivuxolimab. The V call is TRBV6-5, the J call TRBJ1-1; TRBD1 aligns across 8 bases. The receptor's source is an adult with an advanced solid tumor such as melanoma, head and neck, liver or kidney cancer. CDR3 coding DNA: TGTGCCAGCAGCACCGACAGGGGCGGAACTGAAGCTTTCTTT. This encodes CASSTDRGGTEAFF.